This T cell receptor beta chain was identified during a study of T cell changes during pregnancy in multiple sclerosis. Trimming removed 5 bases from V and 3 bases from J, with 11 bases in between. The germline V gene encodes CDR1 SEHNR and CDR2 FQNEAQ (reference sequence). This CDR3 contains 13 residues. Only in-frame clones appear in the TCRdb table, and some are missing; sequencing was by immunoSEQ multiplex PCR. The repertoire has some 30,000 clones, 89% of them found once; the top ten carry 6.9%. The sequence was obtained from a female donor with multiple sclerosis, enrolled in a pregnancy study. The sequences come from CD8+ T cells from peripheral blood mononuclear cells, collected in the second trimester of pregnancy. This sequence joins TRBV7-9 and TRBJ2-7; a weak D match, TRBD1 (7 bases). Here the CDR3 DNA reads TGTGCCAGCAGCAGGCAGGGGGGCTACGAGCAGTACTTC. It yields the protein CASSRQGGYEQYF.